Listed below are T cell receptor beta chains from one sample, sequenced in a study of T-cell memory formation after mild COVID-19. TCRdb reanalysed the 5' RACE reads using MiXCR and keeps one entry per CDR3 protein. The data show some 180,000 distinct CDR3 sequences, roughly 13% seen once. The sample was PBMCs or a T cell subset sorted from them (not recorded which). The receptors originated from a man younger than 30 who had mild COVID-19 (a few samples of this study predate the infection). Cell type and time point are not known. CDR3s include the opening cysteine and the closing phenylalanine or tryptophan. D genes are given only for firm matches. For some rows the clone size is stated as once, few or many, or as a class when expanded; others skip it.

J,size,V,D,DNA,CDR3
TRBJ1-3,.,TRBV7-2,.,TGTGCCAGCAGCCAGACGAGAGGGCCTGGAAACACCATATATTTT,CASSQTRGPGNTIYF
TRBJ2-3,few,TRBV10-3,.,TGTGCCATCAGTTCGGCGGGAACACTCACAGATACGCAGTATTTT,CAISSAGTLTDTQYF
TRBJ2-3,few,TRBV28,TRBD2,TGTGCCAGCAGACGCCACGGCGGGACTAGCGGGGGAGATACGCAGTATTTT,CASRRHGGTSGGDTQYF
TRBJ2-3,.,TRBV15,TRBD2,TGTGCCACCAGCTTTGCTGCCGGGACTAGTTACACAGATACGCAGTATTTT,CATSFAAGTSYTDTQYF
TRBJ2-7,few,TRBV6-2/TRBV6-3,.,TGTGCCAGCAGTAGCATCGAGAGACAGTACTTC,CASSSIERQYF
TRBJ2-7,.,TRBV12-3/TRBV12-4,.,TGTGCCAGCAGCCTCTTCACCCAACAGTACGAGCAGTACTTC,CASSLFTQQYEQYF
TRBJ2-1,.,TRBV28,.,TGTGCCAGCAGTAACTACAATGAGCAGTTCTTC,CASSNYNEQFF
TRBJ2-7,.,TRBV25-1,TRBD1,TGTGCCAGCAGTGTCCCGGGACAGTTGGCCTACGAGCAGTACTTC,CASSVPGQLAYEQYF
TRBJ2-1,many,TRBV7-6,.,TGTGCCAGCAGCTTAGAGCGTCGACAGACGTTCGATATCAATGAGCAGTTCTTC,CASSLERRQTFDINEQFF
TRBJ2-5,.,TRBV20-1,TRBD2,TGCAGTGCTAGGATCGGAGCGGGGGCGGAGACCCAGTACTTC,CSARIGAGAETQYF
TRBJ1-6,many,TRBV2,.,TGTGCCAGCAGACGGGGCTTTGGGAATTCACCCCTCCACTTT,CASRRGFGNSPLHF
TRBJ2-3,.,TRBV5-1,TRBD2,TGCGCCAGCAGCTTGGAGGGCGGGGGGGCTGCAGATACGCAGTATTTT,CASSLEGGGAADTQYF
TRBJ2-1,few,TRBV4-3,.,TGCGCCAGCAGCCAAGGACGGGAAAGGTCCTACAATGAGCAGTTCTTC,CASSQGRERSYNEQFF
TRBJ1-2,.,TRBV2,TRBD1,TGTGCCAGCAGGGGGGACAGGGGCCGAGGCTACACCTTC,CASRGDRGRGYTF